Presented here are 24 T cell receptor beta chains from one specimen sequenced in a study of blood T cell repertoires in COVID-19. Generated by immunoSEQ multiplex PCR, the TCRdb table keeps only in-frame clones and is missing some. Here the sample spans 160,000 or so clones, about nine tenths being singletons. Sequenced input: peripheral blood. These receptor sequences come from a man aged 60-69 years with active or convalescent COVID-19.

This chain's CDR3 is CASTSQGYEQYF. The CDR3, as DNA: TGTGCCAGCACTTCACAGGGATACGAGCAGTACTTC. V usage is TRBV2 and J usage is TRBJ2-7; tentative D call: TRBD1 (6 bases). This CDR3 has 12 residues. V dropped 7 bases and J dropped 4 bases, with 11 bases sitting between them. Germline V CDR1 and CDR2: SNHLY, FYNNEI.

This rearrangement joins TRBV4-2 to TRBJ2-1; D is unclear. Trimming removed 4 bases from V and 0 bases from J, with 13 bases in between. CDR3 length: 16 amino acids. Germline CDR1 is LGHNA and CDR2 is YNFKEQ. This chain's CDR3 is CASSPRGGSSYNEQFF. The CDR3 DNA reads as TGTGCCAGCAGCCCCAGAGGCGGTAGCTCCTACAATGAGCAGTTCTTC.

The chain combines TRBV7-9 with TRBJ2-1; 9 positions match TRBD2. This CDR3 is 15 amino acids long. J gave up 2 bases and V 2 bases, and 1 base lay outside the gene matches. The germline V gene has CDR1 SEHNR and CDR2 FQNEAQ (reference sequence). This CDR3 reads CASSLSGRTYNEQFF. The CDR3 DNA follows: TGTGCCAGCAGCTTAAGCGGGAGGACCTACAATGAGCAGTTCTTC.

Only a few counts were recorded for this clone. The V and J genes are TRBV18 and TRBJ2-1, with D possibly matching TRBD2 (5 bases). Trimming stripped 0 bases from V and 3 bases from J, with 12 bases between. From germline, CDR1 is KGHSH and CDR2 LQKENI. The length of the CDR3 is 16 residues. CDR3 sequence reads: CASSPPTGNDYNEQFF. The CDR3 DNA is TGTGCCAGCTCACCACCGACGGGAAACGACTACAATGAGCAGTTCTTC.

The V and J genes are TRBV6-5 and TRBJ1-1; D not certain. This CDR3 spans 13 amino acids. CDR1 and CDR2 (germline): MNHEY, SVGAGI. V lost 3 bases, J lost 1 base, and 6 bases lay in between. CDR3 sequence: CASSYARNTEAFF. The CDR3 nucleotides are TGTGCCAGCAGTTATGCCAGGAACACTGAAGCTTTCTTT.

The chain recombines TRBV28 with TRBJ2-7; D call uncertain. This CDR3 is built from 14 residues. Trimming took 2 bases from V and 4 from J, leaving 12 bases between them. CDR1 and CDR2 (germline): MDHEN, SYDVKM. The CDR3 region is CASSLEFRDYEQYF. The DNA for the CDR3 is TGTGCCAGCAGTTTAGAGTTTCGAGATTACGAGCAGTACTTC.

Only one count was recorded for this clone. The CDR3 here is CASSLRAYSPLHF. The DNA for the CDR3 is TGTGCCAGCAGCTTACGAGCTTATTCACCCCTCCACTTT. The genes are TRBV5-6 and TRBJ1-6, with unresolved D. The germline CDR1 and CDR2 sequences are SGHDT and YYEEEE. The ends were cut back, 2 bases at V and 8 bases at J, with 8 bases in the middle. The CDR3 totals 13 residues. Based on the CDR3 plus reference TRBV5-6 and TRBJ1-6, the full variable domain is DAGVTQSPTHLIKTRGQQVTLRCSPKSGHDTVSWYQQALGQGPQFIFQYYEEEERQRGNFPDRFSGHQFPNYSSELNVNALLLGDSALYLCASSLRAYSPLHFGNGTRLTVT.

The CDR3: CSVRTGNTEAFF. In DNA, the CDR3 is TGCAGCGTCAGGACAGGGAACACTGAAGCTTTCTTT. The rearrangement links TRBV29-1 to TRBJ1-1; the match to TRBD1 covers 7 bases. Germline V CDR1 and CDR2: SQVTM, ANQGSEA. V was clipped by 6 bases and J by 1 base; unmatched bases: 2. This CDR3 comprises 12 residues.

V and J are TRBV7-6 and TRBJ2-5; tentatively, D is TRBD2 (6 bases). The CDR3 runs 15 residues. Germline CDR1 SGHVS, CDR2 FNYEAQ. Between the trimmed V and J ends, which lost 2 bases and 4 bases, there was a span of 14 bases. The CDR3 spells CASSLIRDSGETQYF. The CDR3 nucleotides read TGTGCCAGCAGCTTAATACGGGATAGCGGAGAGACCCAGTACTTC.

Concerning this clone itself: Other DNA sequences in this specimen translate into the identical CDR3. The chain couples TRBV18 to TRBJ1-1; a weak D match, TRBD1 (5 bases). V shed 6 bases and J shed 3 bases, with 11 bases lying between them. Germline V gene data show CDR1 as KGHSH and CDR2 as LQKENI. This CDR3 has 13 residues. This CDR3 is CASSPGGDTEAFF. CDR3 nucleotides: TGTGCCAGCTCTCCGGGGGGTGACACTGAAGCTTTCTTT.

The J gene is TRBJ1-1, the V gene TRBV6-1; maybe TRBD1 (5 bases). CDR3 length equals 14 residues. CDR1 and CDR2 from the germline V gene are MNHNS and SASEGT. V was shortened by 1 base and J by 7 bases, with 13 bases between the two germline ends. CDR3 DNA sequence: TGTGCCAGCAGTGAAGTGGGGGGGTTCGGTGAAGCTTTCTTT. This gives the protein CASSEVGGFGEAFF.

The rearrangement links TRBV1 to TRBJ1-6; the table's TRBD1 call for D was not verified on the DNA. TRBV1 is deemed a pseudogene. CDR3 length: 17 residues. CDR3 coding DNA: TGCACCAGCAGCCAGGTGGATCACAGTCTTTATAATTCACCCCTCCACTTT. Amino acids: CTSSQVDHSLYNSPLHF.

This clone is a singleton in its sample. This chain connects TRBV5-1 to TRBJ2-7; TRBD2 matches 8 bases. In germline, CDR1 is SGHRS, CDR2 YFSETQ. The CDR3 runs 14 residues. The V segment lost 3 bases and the J segment 2 bases; nucleotides outside the gene matches: 4. The CDR3 bases are TGCGCCAGCAGCTCGGGACTAGTGGCCTACGAGCAGTACTTC. It is translated as CASSSGLVAYEQYF.

The V gene is TRBV27, the J gene TRBJ1-2; the D gene is possibly TRBD1 (5 bases). CDR3 size: 14 residues. Trimming cost V 0 bases and J 1 base, with 6 bases left between them. Germline lookup yields CDR1 MNHEY and CDR2 SMNVEV (reference sequence). The chain's CDR3 is CASSLSQVNYGYTF. The CDR3 DNA follows: TGTGCCAGCAGTTTATCACAGGTTAACTATGGCTACACCTTC.

The chain uses TRBV19 and TRBJ2-7; a weak D match, TRBD1 (6 bases). Germline V gives CDR1 LNHDA, CDR2 SQIVND (reference sequence). CDR3 length: 16 residues. V was trimmed by 5 bases and J by 0 bases, leaving 17 bases between them. This chain's CDR3 is CASSSRTALNSYEQYF. The CDR3 DNA reads TGTGCCAGTAGTTCCAGGACAGCGCTTAACTCCTACGAGCAGTACTTC.

The chain employs TRBV10-2 and TRBJ1-4, with 7 bases fitting TRBD1. The J segment lost 8 bases and the V segment lost 3 bases, leaving 9 bases of the junction unmatched. The germline V gene encodes CDR1 WSHSY and CDR2 SAAADI. There are 15 residues in the CDR3. The CDR3 here is CASSDPARGREKLFF. The CDR3 coding sequence is TGCGCCAGCAGTGACCCGGCCAGGGGGAGGGAAAAACTGTTTTTT.

The CDR3 DNA follows: TGTGCCAGCAGTACCACTAGCGATACGCAGTATTTT. Its protein product is CASSTTSDTQYF. V is TRBV12-3 or TRBV12-4 and J is TRBJ2-3; D possibly corresponds to TRBD2 (6 bases). The V gene lost 5 bases and the J gene lost 6 bases, with 9 bases spanning the gap. The CDR3 covers 12 residues.

The chain has TRBV5-1 and TRBJ2-7; 14 positions match TRBD2. The CDR3 runs 17 residues. The J segment lost 1 base and the V segment lost 4 bases, leaving 7 bases of the junction unmatched. Germline V gene lookup returns CDR1 SGHRS and CDR2 YFSETQ. This chain's CDR3 is CASSGGTSGSPSYEQYF. CDR3 DNA sequence: TGCGCCAGCAGCGGCGGGACTAGCGGGAGTCCTTCCTACGAGCAGTACTTC.

The chain employs TRBV27 and TRBJ1-5, with 10 bases matching TRBD1. Germline trimming cut 3 bases from V and 0 bases from J; bases unmatched to any gene: 8. The CDR3 runs 18 residues. Looked up from germline, CDR1 is MNHEY and CDR2 is SMNVEV (reference sequence). The CDR3 is CASSLTGGHSYSNQPQHF. The CDR3 nucleotides are TGTGCCAGCAGTTTGACAGGGGGCCATAGCTATAGCAATCAGCCCCAGCATTTT.

The V and J genes are TRBV27 and TRBJ2-3; D might be TRBD2 (5 bases). The CDR3 runs 15 residues. Germline CDR1 MNHEY, CDR2 SMNVEV (reference sequence). Trimming removed 1 base from V and 2 bases from J, with 10 bases in between. CDR3 sequence (DNA): TGTGCCAGCAGTTTATTTCGGGGATACACAGATACGCAGTATTTT. Residues: CASSLFRGYTDTQYF.

The DNA for the CDR3 is TGTGCCAGCAACCGGGGAGTCGCCTACGAGCAGTACTTC. This translates into CASNRGVAYEQYF. V gene TRBV6-5 combines with J gene TRBJ2-7, with D perhaps TRBD2 (5 bases). Germline assignment: CDR1 MNHEY and CDR2 SVGAGI. Between the trimmed V and J ends, which lost 7 bases and 2 bases, there was a span of 12 bases. This CDR3 region has 13 residues.

The chain employs TRBV27 and TRBJ1-5; the D is unclear. Trimming took 2 bases from V and 7 from J, leaving 12 bases between them. The germline V gene encodes CDR1 MNHEY and CDR2 SMNVEV (reference sequence). This CDR3 has 14 residues. CDR3 nucleotides: TGTGCCAGCAGTTTAGAGGGTAGCGGACAGCCCCAGCATTTT. It translates to CASSLEGSGQPQHF.

The chain couples TRBV10-3 to TRBJ2-3; TRBD1 matches at 9 bases. The CDR3 runs 14 residues. The V gene end was trimmed by 6 bases and the J gene end by 6 bases; junction bases not matched to a gene: 7. Germline CDR1 is ENHRY and CDR2 is SYGVKD. This chain's CDR3 is CAISGGQGLDTQYF. The CDR3 coding sequence is TGTGCCATCAGCGGAGGACAGGGGTTGGATACGCAGTATTTT.

The gene calls are TRBV7-9 and TRBJ2-3; 11 nucleotides agree with TRBD2. Looked up from germline, CDR1 is SEHNR and CDR2 is FQNEAQ (reference sequence). V dropped 5 bases and J dropped 3; count of bases not matched to a gene: 10. CDR3 length: 17 residues. The DNA of the CDR3 is TGTGCCAGCAGCCGTATAGCGGGAGGGATTGGGACAGATACGCAGTATTTT. This encodes CASSRIAGGIGTDTQYF.